This T cell receptor beta chain was captured in a study of T cells expressing NK-cell markers (dated by TCRdb to about 2020). With respect to the entire study: TCR beta-chain repertoires were profiled in sorted CD3+CD56+NKG2C+, CD3+CD56+NKG2C- and CD3+CD56-NKG2C+ T-cell subsets from about 8 donors. Randomly selected healthy volunteers, three men and five women, were used as the eight sequenced donors. The libraries were sequenced on Illumina HiSeq 2000/2500, MiSeq or NextSeq, producing 2 x 150 bp reads. Among the eight sequenced donors, seven were HCMV-seropositive and one was HCMV-seronegative.

HCMV-specific IgG was detected in serum with a commercial ELISA kit to determine HCMV serostatus. Peripheral blood mononuclear cells were isolated from blood by Ficoll density gradient centrifugation. The reads were generated on an Illumina HiSeq 2000. The TCR beta cDNA libraries were made using 5'RACE template switching, a step that added both a universal primer site and unique molecular identifiers. Synthesis of cDNA was primed from the TCR beta constant segment and was followed by two consecutive PCR amplification steps. For the original study's pipeline: MIGEC handled demultiplexing of the reads and grouping by UMI, while MiTCR was used to assemble and quantify clonotypes. Only TCR cDNA sequences supported by at least two reads were kept to exclude erroneous sequences. The tcR package was used for downstream repertoire analysis, and clonotypes were matched across fractions by CDR3 nucleotide sequence plus V segment. VDJmatch was used to annotate antigen specificity against VDJdb, with one amino acid substitution allowed in CDR3. TCRdb reprocessed the reads and lists each CDR3 protein sequence as a single entry, with no DNA. Clone size and V and J calls follow TCRdb, not the original study. This sample's table carries about half a million distinct CDR3 sequences. The ten biggest clones cover almost 1.5% of the sample.

Reading from cysteine to phenylalanine, the CDR3 counts 15 amino acids. No DNA sequence is on record. The germline V gene sets CDR1 to SGHRS and CDR2 to YFSETQ. The paper as a whole reports these results and caveats: Those dominant clonotypes were again the most abundant among CD3+CD56-NKG2C+ cells in four donors, at roughly 25-60.1%. In several donors, the dominant CD3+CD56+NKG2C+ clonotypes were found to rank among the top 10 CD8+ clonotypes and to make up about 1.0-7.5% of CD8+ T cells. It remained unclear whether the expanded NKG2C-expressing T cell clones were specific for HCMV antigens.

To note about this clonotype: Its antigen remains unidentified.

The rearranged segments are TRBV5-1 and TRBJ2-1; TCRdb reports TRBD1, a call that lacks DNA to check it against. This receptor was identified in a woman aged 45-65 years in good health. Donor details come from another sample of the same person, matched by shared clones. Specimen: blood T cells: a sorted CD56 or NKG2C T cell subset, CD4+ or CD8+ T cells, or bulk PBMC T cells (not recorded which). This receptor has the CDR3 CASSPGTGLSSEQFF.